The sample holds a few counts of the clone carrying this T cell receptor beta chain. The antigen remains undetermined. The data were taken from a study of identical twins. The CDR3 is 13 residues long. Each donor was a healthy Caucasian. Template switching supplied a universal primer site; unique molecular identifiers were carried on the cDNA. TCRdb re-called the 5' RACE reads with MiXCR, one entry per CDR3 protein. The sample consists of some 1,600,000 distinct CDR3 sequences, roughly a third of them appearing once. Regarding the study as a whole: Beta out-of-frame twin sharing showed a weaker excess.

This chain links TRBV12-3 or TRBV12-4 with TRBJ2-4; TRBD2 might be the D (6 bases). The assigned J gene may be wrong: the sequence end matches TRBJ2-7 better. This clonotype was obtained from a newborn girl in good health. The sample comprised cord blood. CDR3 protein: CASSKWRAYEQYF. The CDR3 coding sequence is TGTGCCAGCAGTAAATGGAGGGCTTACGAGCAGTACTTC.